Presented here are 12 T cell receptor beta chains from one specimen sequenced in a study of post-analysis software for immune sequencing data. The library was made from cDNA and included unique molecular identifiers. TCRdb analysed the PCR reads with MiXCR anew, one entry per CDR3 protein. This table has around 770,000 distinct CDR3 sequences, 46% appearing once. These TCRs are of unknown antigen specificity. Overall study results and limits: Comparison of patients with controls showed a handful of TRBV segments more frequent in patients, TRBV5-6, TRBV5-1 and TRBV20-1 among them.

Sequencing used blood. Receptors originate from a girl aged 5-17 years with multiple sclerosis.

CDR3 coding DNA: TGCAGTGCTAGAGCCGGACTAGCGGACGCTCTCTACGAGCAGTACTTC. Translation gives CSARAGLADALYEQYF. The chain employs TRBV20-1 and TRBJ2-7, with TRBD2 matching 10 bases. CDR1 and CDR2 (germline): DFQATT, SNEGSKA (reference sequence). The CDR3 extends over 16 amino acids. V shed 1 base and J 3 bases; nucleotides not matched to a gene: 9.

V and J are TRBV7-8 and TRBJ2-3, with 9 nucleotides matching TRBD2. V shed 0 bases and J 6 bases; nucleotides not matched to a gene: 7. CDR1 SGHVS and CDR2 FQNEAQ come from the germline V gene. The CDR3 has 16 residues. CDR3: CASSLAGGRAADTQYF. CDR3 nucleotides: TGTGCCAGCAGCTTAGCTGGCGGGAGGGCTGCTGATACGCAGTATTTT.

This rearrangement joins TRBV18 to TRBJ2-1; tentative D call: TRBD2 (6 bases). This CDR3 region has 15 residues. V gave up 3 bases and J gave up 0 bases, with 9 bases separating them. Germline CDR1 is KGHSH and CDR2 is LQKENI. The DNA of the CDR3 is TGTGCCAGCTCACCGCCCGGGAGCTCCTACAATGAGCAGTTCTTC. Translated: CASSPPGSSYNEQFF.

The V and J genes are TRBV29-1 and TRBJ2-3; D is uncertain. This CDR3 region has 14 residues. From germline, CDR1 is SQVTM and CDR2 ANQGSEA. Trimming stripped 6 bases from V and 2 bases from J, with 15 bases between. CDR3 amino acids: CSVTVRRNTDTQYF. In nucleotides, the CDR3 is TGCAGCGTCACGGTTCGGCGGAACACAGATACGCAGTATTTT.

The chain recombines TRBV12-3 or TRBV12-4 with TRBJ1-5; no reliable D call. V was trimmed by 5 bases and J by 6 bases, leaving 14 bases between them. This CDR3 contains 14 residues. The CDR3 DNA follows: TGTGCCAGCAGTGGTACAGCGGCGGGTCAGCCCCAGCATTTT. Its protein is CASSGTAAGQPQHF.

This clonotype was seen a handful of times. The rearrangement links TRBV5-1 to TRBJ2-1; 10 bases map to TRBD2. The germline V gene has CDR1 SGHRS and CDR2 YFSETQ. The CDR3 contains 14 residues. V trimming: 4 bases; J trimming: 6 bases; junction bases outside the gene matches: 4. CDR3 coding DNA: TGCGCCAGCAGCGTACTAGCGGGGAGCAATGAGCAGTTCTTC. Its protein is CASSVLAGSNEQFF.

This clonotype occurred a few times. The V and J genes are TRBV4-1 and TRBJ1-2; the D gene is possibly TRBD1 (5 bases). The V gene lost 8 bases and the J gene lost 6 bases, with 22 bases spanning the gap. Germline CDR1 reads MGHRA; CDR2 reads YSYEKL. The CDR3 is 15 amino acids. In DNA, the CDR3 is TGCGCCAGCGAGCTTGGGCAGGGATTAGGGAATGGCTACACCTTC. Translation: CASELGQGLGNGYTF.

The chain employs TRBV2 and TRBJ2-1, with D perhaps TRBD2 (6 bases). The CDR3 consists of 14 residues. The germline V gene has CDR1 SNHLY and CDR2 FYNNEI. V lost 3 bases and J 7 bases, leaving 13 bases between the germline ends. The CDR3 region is CASSEGLDFNEQFF. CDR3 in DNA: TGTGCCAGCAGTGAGGGACTTGACTTTAATGAGCAGTTCTTC.

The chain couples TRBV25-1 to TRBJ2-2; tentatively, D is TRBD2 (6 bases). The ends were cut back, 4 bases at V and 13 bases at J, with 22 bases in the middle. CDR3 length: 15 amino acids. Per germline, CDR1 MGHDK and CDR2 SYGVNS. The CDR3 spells CASSASSAPRGGLFF. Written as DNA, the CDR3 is TGTGCCAGCAGTGCGAGTTCGGCACCTCGGGGAGGGCTGTTTTTT.

This chain's CDR3 is CAISGGLAGGLRDEQFF. Here the CDR3 DNA reads TGTGCCATCAGTGGGGGACTAGCGGGAGGATTGCGGGATGAGCAGTTCTTC. The chain employs TRBV10-3 and TRBJ2-1; 15 nucleotides match TRBD2. The CDR3 loop spans 17 amino acids. Trimming cost V 4 bases and J 8 bases; bases outside gene matches: 9. Per the germline V gene, CDR1 is ENHRY and CDR2 is SYGVKD.

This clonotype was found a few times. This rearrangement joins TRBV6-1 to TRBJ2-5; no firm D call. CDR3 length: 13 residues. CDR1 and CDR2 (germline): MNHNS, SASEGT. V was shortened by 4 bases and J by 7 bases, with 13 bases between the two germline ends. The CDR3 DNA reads TGTGCCAGCAGTGGACGGAAAAAAGGGACCCAGTACTTC. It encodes CASSGRKKGTQYF.

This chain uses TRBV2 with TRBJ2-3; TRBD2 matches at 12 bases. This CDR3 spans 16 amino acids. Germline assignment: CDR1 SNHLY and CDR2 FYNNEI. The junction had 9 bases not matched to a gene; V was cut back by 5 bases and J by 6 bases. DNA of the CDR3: TGTGCCAGCAGTCCAATCCTAGCGGGAGGGTACGATACGCAGTATTTT. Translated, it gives CASSPILAGGYDTQYF.